The entry below describes one T cell receptor (beta chain). Antigen specificity is unknown. Genomic DNA provided the template from which TCR beta VDJ and CDR3 profiles were obtained. TCRdb itself ran the reads through MiXCR, one entry per CDR3 protein. This table holds about 190,000 distinct CDR3 sequences, about half found once. This sample is part of a study of CD8+CD57+ T cells in acquired aplastic anemia. Across the study: Sorted CD4+ and CD8+ cells gave an average of around 3 ug of DNA.

General study points: Overlap between patients and controls comprised about 28 CD8+ CDR3 sequences.

Germline CDR1 is MNHNY and CDR2 is SVGAGI (reference sequence). The CDR3 totals 14 residues. The V gene end was trimmed by 8 bases and the J gene end by 5 bases; junction bases not matched to a gene: 5. The TCR sequence derives from a human donor in good health, serving as a control. This chain uses TRBV6-6 with TRBJ2-2; TRBD1 aligns across 10 bases. Sequencing was performed on sorted CD4+, CD8+, or CD8+CD57+ T cells (not recorded which) from PBMCs. The CDR3 bases are TGTGCCAGCGGCGGGACAGGGGATACCGGGGAGCTGTTTTTT. Protein sequence: CASGGTGDTGELFF.